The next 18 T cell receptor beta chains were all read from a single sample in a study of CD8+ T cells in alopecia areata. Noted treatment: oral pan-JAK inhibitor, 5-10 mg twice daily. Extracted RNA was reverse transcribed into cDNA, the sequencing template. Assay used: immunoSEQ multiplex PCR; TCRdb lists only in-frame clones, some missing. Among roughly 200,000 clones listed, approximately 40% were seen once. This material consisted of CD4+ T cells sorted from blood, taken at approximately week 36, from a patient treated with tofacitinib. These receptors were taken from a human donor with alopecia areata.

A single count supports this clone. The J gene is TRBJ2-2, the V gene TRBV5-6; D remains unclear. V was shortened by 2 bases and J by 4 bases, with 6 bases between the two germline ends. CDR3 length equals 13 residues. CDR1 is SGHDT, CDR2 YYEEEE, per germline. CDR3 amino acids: CASSFGFTGELFF. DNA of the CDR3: TGTGCCAGCAGCTTTGGGTTCACCGGGGAGCTGTTTTTT. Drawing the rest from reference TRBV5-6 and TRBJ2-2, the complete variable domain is DAGVTQSPTHLIKTRGQQVTLRCSPKSGHDTVSWYQQALGQGPQFIFQYYEEEERQRGNFPDRFSGHQFPNYSSELNVNALLLGDSALYLCASSFGFTGELFFGEGSRLTVL.

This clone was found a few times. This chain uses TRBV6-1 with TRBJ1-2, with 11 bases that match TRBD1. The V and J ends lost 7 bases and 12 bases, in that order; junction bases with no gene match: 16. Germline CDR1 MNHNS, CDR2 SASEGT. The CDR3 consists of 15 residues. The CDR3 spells CASIPGDRGILFHTF. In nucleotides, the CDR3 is TGTGCCAGCATTCCGGGGGACAGGGGGATCTTGTTCCACACCTTC.

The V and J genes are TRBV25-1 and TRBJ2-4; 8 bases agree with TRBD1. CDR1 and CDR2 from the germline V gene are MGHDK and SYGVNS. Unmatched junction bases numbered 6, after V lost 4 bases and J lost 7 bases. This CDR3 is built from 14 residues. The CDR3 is CASSVGQGWNIQYF. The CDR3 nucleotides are TGTGCCAGCAGTGTCGGACAGGGATGGAACATTCAGTACTTC.

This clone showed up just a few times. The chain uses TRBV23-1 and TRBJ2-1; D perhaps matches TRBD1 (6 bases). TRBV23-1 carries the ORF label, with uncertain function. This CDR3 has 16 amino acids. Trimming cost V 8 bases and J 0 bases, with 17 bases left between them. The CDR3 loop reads CASGYRDTRSYNEQFF. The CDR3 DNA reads TGCGCCAGCGGATACCGGGACACCCGCTCCTACAATGAGCAGTTCTTC.

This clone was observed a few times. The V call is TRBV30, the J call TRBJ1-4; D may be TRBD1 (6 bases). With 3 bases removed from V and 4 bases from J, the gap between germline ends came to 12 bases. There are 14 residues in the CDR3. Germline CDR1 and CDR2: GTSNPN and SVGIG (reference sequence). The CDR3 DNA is TGTGCCTGGAGAGGCGGACAGAGTAATGAAAAACTGTTTTTT. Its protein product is CAWRGGQSNEKLFF.

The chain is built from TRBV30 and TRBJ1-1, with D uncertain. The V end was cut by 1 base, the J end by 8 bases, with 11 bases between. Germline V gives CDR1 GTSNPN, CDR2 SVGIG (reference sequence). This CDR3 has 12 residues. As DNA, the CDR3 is TGTGCCTGGAGTGATCCCCGATTAGAAGCTTTCTTT. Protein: CAWSDPRLEAFF.

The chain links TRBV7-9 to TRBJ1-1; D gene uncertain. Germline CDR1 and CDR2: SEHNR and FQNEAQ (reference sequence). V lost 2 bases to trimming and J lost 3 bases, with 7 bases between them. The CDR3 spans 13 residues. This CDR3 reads CASSLSTYTEAFF. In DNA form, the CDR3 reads TGTGCCAGCAGCTTATCAACATACACTGAAGCTTTCTTT.

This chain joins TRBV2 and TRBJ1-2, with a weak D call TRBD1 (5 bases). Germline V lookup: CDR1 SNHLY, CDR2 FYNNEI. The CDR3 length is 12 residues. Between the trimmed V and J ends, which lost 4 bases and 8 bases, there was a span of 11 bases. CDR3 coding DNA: TGTGCCAGCAGTGTGGGGGTAGTCGGCTACACCTTC. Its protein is CASSVGVVGYTF.

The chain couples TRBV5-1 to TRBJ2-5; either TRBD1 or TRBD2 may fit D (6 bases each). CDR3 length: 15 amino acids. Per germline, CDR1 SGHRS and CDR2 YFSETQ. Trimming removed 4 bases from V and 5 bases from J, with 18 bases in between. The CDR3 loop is CASSPRRGAGETQYF. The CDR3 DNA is TGCGCCAGCAGCCCTCGGAGGGGGGCGGGGGAGACCCAGTACTTC.

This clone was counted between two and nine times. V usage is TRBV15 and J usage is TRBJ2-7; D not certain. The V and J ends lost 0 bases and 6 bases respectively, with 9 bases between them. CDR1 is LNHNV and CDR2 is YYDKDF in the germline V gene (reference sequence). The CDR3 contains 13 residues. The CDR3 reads CATSRETGTEQYF. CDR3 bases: TGTGCCACCAGCAGAGAGACGGGTACCGAGCAGTACTTC.

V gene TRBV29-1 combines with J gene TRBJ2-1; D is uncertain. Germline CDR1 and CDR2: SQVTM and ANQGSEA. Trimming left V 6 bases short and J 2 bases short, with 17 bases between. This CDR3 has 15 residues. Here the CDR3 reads CSVHKPVQAYNEQFF. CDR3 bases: TGCAGCGTACATAAACCGGTTCAAGCCTACAATGAGCAGTTCTTC.

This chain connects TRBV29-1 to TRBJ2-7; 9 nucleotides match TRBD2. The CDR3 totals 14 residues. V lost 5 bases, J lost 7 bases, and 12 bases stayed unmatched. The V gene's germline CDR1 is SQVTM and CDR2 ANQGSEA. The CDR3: CSVSKVSGSGEQYF. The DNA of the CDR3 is TGCAGCGTTTCAAAAGTTAGCGGGAGCGGTGAGCAGTACTTC.

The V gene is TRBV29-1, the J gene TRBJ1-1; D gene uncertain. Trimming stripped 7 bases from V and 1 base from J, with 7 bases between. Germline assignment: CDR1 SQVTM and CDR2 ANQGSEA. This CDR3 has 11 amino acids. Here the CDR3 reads CSGQKNTEAFF. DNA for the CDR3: TGCAGCGGTCAGAAGAACACTGAAGCTTTCTTT. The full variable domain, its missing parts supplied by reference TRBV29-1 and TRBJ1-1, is SAVISQKPSRDICQRGTSLTIQCQVDSQVTMMFWYRQQPGQSLTLIATANQGSEATYESGFVIDKFPISRPNLTFSTLTVSNMSPEDSSIYLCSGQKNTEAFFGQGTRLTVV.

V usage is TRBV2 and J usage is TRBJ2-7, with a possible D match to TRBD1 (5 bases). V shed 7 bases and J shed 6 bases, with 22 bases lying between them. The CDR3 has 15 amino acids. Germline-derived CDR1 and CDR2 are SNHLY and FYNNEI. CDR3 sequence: CASTRIPDQGAEQYF. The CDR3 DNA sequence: TGTGCCAGCACTCGGATACCCGACCAGGGCGCCGAGCAGTACTTC.

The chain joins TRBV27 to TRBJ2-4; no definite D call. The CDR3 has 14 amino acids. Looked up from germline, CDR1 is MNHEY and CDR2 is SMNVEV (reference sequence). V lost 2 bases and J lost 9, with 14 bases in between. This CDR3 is CASSLVRAKGIQYF. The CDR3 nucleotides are TGTGCCAGCAGTTTAGTTCGGGCAAAGGGCATTCAGTACTTC.

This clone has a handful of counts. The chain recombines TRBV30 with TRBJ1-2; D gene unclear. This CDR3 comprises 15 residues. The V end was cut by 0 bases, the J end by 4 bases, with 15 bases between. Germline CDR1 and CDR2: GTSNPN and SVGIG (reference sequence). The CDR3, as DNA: TGTGCCTGGAGTGTACGTCAAGCAGGCGCCTATGGCTACACCTTC. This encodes CAWSVRQAGAYGYTF.

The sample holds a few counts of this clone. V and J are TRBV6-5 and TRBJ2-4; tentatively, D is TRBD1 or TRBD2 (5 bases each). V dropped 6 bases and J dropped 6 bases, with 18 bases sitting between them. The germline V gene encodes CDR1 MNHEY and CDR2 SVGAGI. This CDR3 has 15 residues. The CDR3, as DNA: TGTGCCAGCAGACAACACCGGGACGTACCAAACATTCAGTACTTC. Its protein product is CASRQHRDVPNIQYF.

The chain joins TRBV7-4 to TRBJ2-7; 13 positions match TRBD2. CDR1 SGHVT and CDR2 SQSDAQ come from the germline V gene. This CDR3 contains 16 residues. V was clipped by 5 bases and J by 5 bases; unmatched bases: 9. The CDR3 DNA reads TGTGCCAGCAGCCCTGGCGGACTAGCGGGAGCCCACGAGCAGTACTTC. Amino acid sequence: CASSPGGLAGAHEQYF.